A selection of T cell receptor beta chains follows, all from one sample in a study of blood T cells in healthy people across ages. TCRdb fed the 5' RACE reads into MiXCR, producing one record per CDR3 protein. Here the sample spans about 730,000 distinct CDR3 sequences, roughly two fifths being singletons. Sequences were obtained from blood. These receptors originate from a woman aged 60 to 75 in good health. Each CDR3 is given with its conserved first and last residue. The order of the fields is D gene, V gene, J gene, clone size, CDR3 protein, CDR3 DNA. A D gene is named only where the DNA matches it firmly. Not every row has a clone size; where given, it reads once, few, many or a size class.

d_call: -; v_call: TRBV5-1; j_call: TRBJ2-7; clone_size: few; cdr3_aa: CASSLTGANYEQYF; cdr3_nt: TGCGCCAGCAGCTTAACGGGGGCAAACTACGAGCAGTACTTC
d_call: TRBD2; v_call: TRBV6-2/TRBV6-3; j_call: TRBJ2-7; clone_size: -; cdr3_aa: CASSYPSGTSGRPYEQYF; cdr3_nt: TGTGCCAGCAGTTACCCCTCCGGGACTAGCGGGAGGCCCTACGAGCAGTACTTC
d_call: -; v_call: TRBV11-2; j_call: TRBJ2-3; clone_size: -; cdr3_aa: CASSKDGDTQYF; cdr3_nt: TGTGCCAGCAGCAAAGATGGAGATACGCAGTATTTT
d_call: -; v_call: TRBV18; j_call: TRBJ2-5; clone_size: -; cdr3_aa: CASSPKESSQETQYF; cdr3_nt: TGTGCCAGCTCACCGAAAGAGTCAAGTCAAGAGACCCAGTACTTC
d_call: TRBD2; v_call: TRBV20-1; j_call: TRBJ2-5; clone_size: few; cdr3_aa: CSAPIPTSGVETQYF; cdr3_nt: TGCAGTGCCCCGATACCGACTAGCGGGGTGGAGACCCAGTACTTC
d_call: -; v_call: TRBV7-3; j_call: TRBJ2-7; clone_size: -; cdr3_aa: CASSPSSGTIYEQYF; cdr3_nt: TGTGCCAGCAGCCCCAGCTCCGGGACAATCTACGAGCAGTACTTC
d_call: -; v_call: TRBV6-2/TRBV6-3; j_call: TRBJ2-7; clone_size: few; cdr3_aa: CASTTVSNEQYF; cdr3_nt: TGTGCCAGCACGACTGTATCGAACGAGCAGTACTTC
d_call: TRBD1; v_call: TRBV12-3/TRBV12-4; j_call: TRBJ1-1; clone_size: -; cdr3_aa: CASGHPAGRGRVDTEAFF; cdr3_nt: TGTGCCAGCGGCCATCCGGCGGGCAGGGGGCGCGTGGACACTGAAGCTTTCTTT
d_call: -; v_call: TRBV20-1; j_call: TRBJ2-1; clone_size: -; cdr3_aa: CSARDSHGTYNEQFF; cdr3_nt: TGCAGTGCTAGAGATTCTCATGGGACCTACAATGAGCAGTTCTTC
d_call: TRBD2; v_call: TRBV10-3; j_call: TRBJ2-1; clone_size: many; cdr3_aa: CAITPAGGRAPNEQFF; cdr3_nt: TGTGCCATCACTCCGGCTGGCGGGAGGGCCCCGAATGAGCAGTTCTTC
d_call: TRBD2; v_call: TRBV6-5; j_call: TRBJ2-1; clone_size: -; cdr3_aa: CASSSPSGRAYNEQFF; cdr3_nt: TGTGCCAGCAGTTCCCCGAGCGGGAGGGCCTACAATGAGCAGTTCTTC
d_call: -; v_call: TRBV20-1; j_call: TRBJ2-1; clone_size: -; cdr3_aa: CSARPSQDEQFF; cdr3_nt: TGCAGTGCTAGACCAAGCCAGGATGAGCAGTTCTTC
d_call: TRBD1; v_call: TRBV5-1; j_call: TRBJ2-1; clone_size: -; cdr3_aa: CASSFQDRGRDEQFF; cdr3_nt: TGCGCCAGCAGCTTCCAGGACAGGGGGCGGGATGAGCAGTTCTTC
d_call: -; v_call: TRBV28; j_call: TRBJ1-3; clone_size: -; cdr3_aa: CASSLGQSNTIYF; cdr3_nt: TGTGCCAGCAGTTTAGGGCAGAGTAACACCATATATTTT
d_call: -; v_call: TRBV3-1; j_call: TRBJ2-7; clone_size: -; cdr3_aa: CASSQVSAAYEQYF; cdr3_nt: TGTGCCAGCAGCCAAGTCAGCGCGGCCTACGAGCAGTACTTC
d_call: -; v_call: TRBV20-1; j_call: TRBJ2-3; clone_size: -; cdr3_aa: CSASHPEGRTDTQYF; cdr3_nt: TGCAGTGCTAGCCACCCGGAGGGCCGAACAGATACGCAGTATTTT
d_call: -; v_call: TRBV20-1; j_call: TRBJ2-1; clone_size: few; cdr3_aa: CSARDSRGYYNEQFF; cdr3_nt: TGCAGTGCTAGAGATTCCAGGGGCTATTACAATGAGCAGTTCTTC
d_call: -; v_call: TRBV3-1; j_call: TRBJ2-7; clone_size: -; cdr3_aa: CASSQAEGEQYF; cdr3_nt: TGTGCCAGCAGCCAAGCCGAGGGCGAGCAGTACTTC
d_call: -; v_call: TRBV30; j_call: TRBJ2-2; clone_size: -; cdr3_aa: CAWKGGGGAVAGELFF; cdr3_nt: TGTGCCTGGAAAGGTGGAGGGGGGGCCGTTGCCGGGGAGCTGTTTTTT
d_call: -; v_call: TRBV2; j_call: TRBJ1-6; clone_size: -; cdr3_aa: CASSAISSPLHF; cdr3_nt: TGTGCCAGCAGTGCGATAAGTTCCCCCCTCCACTTT
d_call: -; v_call: TRBV3-1; j_call: TRBJ1-1; clone_size: -; cdr3_aa: CASSQGSGQGTEAFF; cdr3_nt: TGTGCCAGCAGCCAAGGTAGTGGGCAAGGCACTGAAGCTTTCTTT
d_call: -; v_call: TRBV28; j_call: TRBJ2-1; clone_size: few; cdr3_aa: CASSLTGTPASEQFF; cdr3_nt: TGTGCCAGCAGTTTAACCGGGACACCGGCGAGTGAGCAGTTCTTC
d_call: -; v_call: TRBV3-1; j_call: TRBJ1-1; clone_size: -; cdr3_aa: CASSQVVASEAFF; cdr3_nt: TGTGCCAGCAGCCAAGTAGTGGCCAGCGAAGCTTTCTTT
d_call: TRBD2; v_call: TRBV6-1; j_call: TRBJ2-1; clone_size: -; cdr3_aa: CASSEGPSGGYNEQFF; cdr3_nt: TGTGCCAGCAGTGAAGGTCCTAGCGGGGGTTACAATGAGCAGTTCTTC
d_call: TRBD1; v_call: TRBV20-1; j_call: TRBJ2-5; clone_size: few; cdr3_aa: CSASYSGGLTQETQYF; cdr3_nt: TGCAGTGCTAGTTACTCAGGGGGTCTCACCCAAGAGACCCAGTACTTC
d_call: -; v_call: TRBV6-5; j_call: TRBJ2-3; clone_size: -; cdr3_aa: CASSYSEGADTQYF; cdr3_nt: TGTGCCAGCAGTTACTCGGAGGGAGCAGATACGCAGTATTTT
d_call: TRBD2; v_call: TRBV20-1; j_call: TRBJ2-2; clone_size: -; cdr3_aa: CSASPAGHTGELFF; cdr3_nt: TGCAGTGCTAGCCCAGCGGGGCATACCGGGGAGCTGTTTTTT
d_call: TRBD2; v_call: TRBV4-1; j_call: TRBJ2-3; clone_size: many; cdr3_aa: CATREGGTNTDTQYF; cdr3_nt: TGCGCCACCAGGGAGGGCGGAACAAACACAGATACGCAGTATTTT
d_call: -; v_call: TRBV7-9; j_call: TRBJ1-2; clone_size: few; cdr3_aa: CASSLAQSLSNYGYTF; cdr3_nt: TGTGCCAGCAGCTTAGCGCAATCCCTTTCTAACTATGGCTACACCTTC
d_call: -; v_call: TRBV12-3/TRBV12-4; j_call: TRBJ1-3; clone_size: few; cdr3_aa: CASSPAPEGKANTIYF; cdr3_nt: TGTGCCAGCAGTCCGGCGCCGGAGGGAAAGGCAAACACCATATATTTT
d_call: -; v_call: TRBV6-1; j_call: TRBJ2-7; clone_size: -; cdr3_aa: CASSVELGQYYEQYF; cdr3_nt: TGTGCCAGCAGTGTTGAATTGGGACAATACTACGAGCAGTACTTC
d_call: TRBD1; v_call: TRBV5-1; j_call: TRBJ2-7; clone_size: once; cdr3_aa: CASSYLGTAYEQYF; cdr3_nt: TGCGCCAGCAGCTACCTCGGGACAGCCTACGAGCAGTACTTC
d_call: -; v_call: TRBV5-1; j_call: TRBJ2-1; clone_size: -; cdr3_aa: CASSVQVYEQFF; cdr3_nt: TGCGCCAGCAGCGTACAGGTCTATGAGCAGTTCTTC
d_call: TRBD1; v_call: TRBV7-9; j_call: TRBJ1-2; clone_size: -; cdr3_aa: CASSSYEQGARGYTF; cdr3_nt: TGTGCCAGCAGCTCTTACGAACAGGGGGCGCGGGGCTACACCTTC
d_call: TRBD2; v_call: TRBV29-1; j_call: TRBJ2-1; clone_size: -; cdr3_aa: CSVVGLAGLSSYNKRFF; cdr3_nt: TGCAGCGTTGTAGGACTAGCGGGCTTGAGCTCCTACAATAAGCGGTTCTTC
d_call: -; v_call: TRBV12-3/TRBV12-4; j_call: TRBJ2-1; clone_size: many; cdr3_aa: CASTGTNEQFF; cdr3_nt: TGTGCCAGCACCGGGACCAATGAGCAGTTCTTC
d_call: -; v_call: TRBV20-1; j_call: TRBJ2-1; clone_size: -; cdr3_aa: CSASGWFHSYNEQFF; cdr3_nt: TGCAGTGCTAGCGGGTGGTTCCACTCCTACAATGAGCAGTTCTTC
d_call: -; v_call: TRBV6-1; j_call: TRBJ2-7; clone_size: once; cdr3_aa: CASRRMEVPGSGYEQYF; cdr3_nt: TGTGCCAGCAGGAGGATGGAGGTACCCGGCAGTGGCTACGAGCAGTACTTC
d_call: -; v_call: TRBV20-1; j_call: TRBJ2-1; clone_size: -; cdr3_aa: CSARRVALYNKQFF; cdr3_nt: TGCAGTGCTAGGCGGGTAGCTTTATACAATAAGCAGTTCTTC
d_call: TRBD2; v_call: TRBV5-1; j_call: TRBJ2-7; clone_size: -; cdr3_aa: CASSPGLAGVDEQYF; cdr3_nt: TGCGCCAGCAGCCCTGGACTAGCGGGAGTTGACGAGCAGTACTTC
d_call: TRBD2; v_call: TRBV7-6; j_call: TRBJ2-7; clone_size: once; cdr3_aa: CASSPETSGGYNEQYF; cdr3_nt: TGTGCCAGCAGCCCAGAGACTAGCGGGGGTTACAATGAGCAGTACTTC
d_call: -; v_call: TRBV2; j_call: TRBJ1-1; clone_size: -; cdr3_aa: CASSELMNTEAFF; cdr3_nt: TGTGCCAGCAGTGAACTGATGAACACTGAAGCTTTCTTT
d_call: -; v_call: TRBV12-3/TRBV12-4; j_call: TRBJ2-1; clone_size: few; cdr3_aa: CASRYSRGASNEQFF; cdr3_nt: TGTGCCAGCAGATACAGCCGGGGGGCTAGCAATGAGCAGTTCTTC
d_call: -; v_call: TRBV7-2; j_call: TRBJ2-5; clone_size: many; cdr3_aa: CASSLSLRETQYF; cdr3_nt: TGTGCCAGCAGCTTATCCCTGCGGGAGACCCAGTACTTC
d_call: -; v_call: TRBV27; j_call: TRBJ2-3; clone_size: -; cdr3_aa: CASSLRQLTDTQYF; cdr3_nt: TGTGCCAGCAGTTTACGCCAGCTCACAGATACGCAGTATTTT
d_call: TRBD2; v_call: TRBV12-3/TRBV12-4; j_call: TRBJ2-1; clone_size: many; cdr3_aa: CASSPRTSGSGNEQFF; cdr3_nt: TGTGCCAGCAGTCCTAGGACTAGCGGGAGTGGGAATGAGCAGTTCTTC
d_call: TRBD1; v_call: TRBV6-5; j_call: TRBJ1-2; clone_size: -; cdr3_aa: CASSTGTGGFTVYTF; cdr3_nt: TGTGCCAGCAGTACCGGGACAGGGGGATTTACGGTCTACACCTTC
d_call: -; v_call: TRBV18; j_call: TRBJ2-1; clone_size: -; cdr3_aa: CASSPGGQRVNEQFF; cdr3_nt: TGTGCCAGCTCACCAGGCGGCCAGCGCGTAAATGAGCAGTTCTTC
d_call: -; v_call: TRBV12-3/TRBV12-4; j_call: TRBJ1-2; clone_size: -; cdr3_aa: CASSVLRSYGYTF; cdr3_nt: TGTGCCAGCAGTGTGCTACGGAGCTATGGCTACACCTTC